This T cell receptor (beta chain) was retrieved from a study of PD-1 blockade in classical Hodgkin lymphoma. Generated by immunoSEQ multiplex PCR, the TCRdb table keeps only in-frame clones and is missing some. The sample gives a few thousand clones, 66% of which show up once; about 61% is in the top ten. Note on this clone: Its target is unknown.

Broader study findings: Exclusion was applied to patients who started nivolumab under 1 year after ASCT. Baseline diversity was lower in partial responders and progressors than complete responders.

Each patient relapsed following autologous stem cell transplantation, and prior brentuximab vedotin exposure differed. V gave up 4 bases and J gave up 1 base, with 11 bases separating them. This CDR3 is 14 amino acids long. The germline V gene encodes CDR1 SQVTM and CDR2 ANQGSEA. The sample here was peripheral blood mononuclear cells (PBMCs), taken before the second cycle of nivolumab. The sequence was collected from a human donor with classical Hodgkin lymphoma. The chain links TRBV29-1 to TRBJ1-5, with D tentatively TRBD1 (5 bases). The DNA of the CDR3 is TGCAGCGTTGCCTTCGGGGGGAGCAATCAGCCCCAGCATTTT. It specifies CSVAFGGSNQPQHF.